This entry concerns a single T cell receptor beta chain. This sample is drawn from a study of blood T cell repertoires in COVID-19. Libraries were prepared by immunoSEQ multiplex PCR; TCRdb keeps only in-frame clonotypes and omits some of them. The table shows about 230,000 clones, with approximately 80% occurring only once. With 6 bases clipped from V and 6 bases from J, the junction kept 8 bases outside the gene matches. Germline V gene data show CDR1 as LNHDA and CDR2 as SQIVND (reference sequence). The CDR3 consists of 14 residues. This chain links TRBV19 with TRBJ1-5; 7 positions match TRBD1. The receptor's source is a man in his forties or fifties with acute or convalescent COVID-19. Sequencing input: peripheral blood. CDR3 in DNA: TGTGCCAGTAGAAGACAGGGTGAAAGTCAGCCCCAGCATTTT. Translated: CASRRQGESQPQHF.